These 22 T cell receptor beta chains were all obtained from the same sample, sequenced in a study of shared clonotypes between healthy human individuals. Sequencing used immunoSEQ multiplex PCR; TCRdb keeps in-frame clones, though not all of them. The table shows about 1.1 million clones, with 60% to 80% occurring only once. Sequenced: memory CD4+ T cells from PBMCs. Indicated subset: CD45RA-negative fraction. These receptors were collected from a man younger than 35 in good health. Some clones in this sample may be carry-over from other donors' samples.

This clone was found once. The chain couples TRBV4-2 to TRBJ2-1; tentatively, D is TRBD2 (6 bases). Germline V gene data show CDR1 as LGHNA and CDR2 as YNFKEQ. V was trimmed by 0 bases and J by 6 bases, leaving 9 bases between them. The CDR3 runs to 14 residues. This CDR3 is CASSQDGLTNEQFF. CDR3 nucleotides: TGTGCCAGCAGCCAAGATGGACTAACCAATGAGCAGTTCTTC.

The V gene is TRBV6-1, the J gene TRBJ2-7; D not certain. From germline, CDR1 is MNHNS and CDR2 SASEGT. The CDR3 consists of 12 residues. The CDR3 sequence is CASTYQSYEQYF. In DNA form, the CDR3 reads TGTGCGAGTACCTATCAAAGCTACGAGCAGTACTTC.

The V gene is TRBV7-9, the J gene TRBJ2-7; TRBD2 is a possible D gene (6 bases). The germline V gene has CDR1 SEHNR and CDR2 FQNEAQ (reference sequence). The CDR3 totals 18 residues. Trimming removed 2 bases at V and 3 bases at J, with 23 bases between. CDR3 amino acids: CASSLLEGKGLVGYEQYF. The CDR3, as DNA: TGTGCCAGCAGCTTATTGGAGGGAAAGGGTCTTGTAGGCTACGAGCAGTACTTC.

V gene TRBV5-6 combines with J gene TRBJ2-7, with D possibly being TRBD2 (6 bases). The V end was cut by 1 base, the J end by 3 bases, with 17 bases between. Germline-derived CDR1 and CDR2 are SGHDT and YYEEEE. The CDR3 spans 16 residues. CDR3 sequence: CASSLNGGDLSYEQYF. Written as DNA, the CDR3 is TGTGCCAGCAGCTTGAATGGTGGGGACTTAAGCTACGAGCAGTACTTC.

This clone was observed a handful of times. The chain combines TRBV7-6 with TRBJ2-3; TRBD2 agrees at 11 bases. V dropped 6 bases and J dropped 3; count of bases not matched to a gene: 8. From germline, CDR1 is SGHVS and CDR2 FNYEAQ. The CDR3 has 16 amino acids. CDR3 nucleotides: TGTGCCAGCAGTCGACAACTAGCGGGAGCAACAGATACGCAGTATTTT. This translates into CASSRQLAGATDTQYF.

With regard to this clone: A far larger clone lies a single base away; this is likely a read error. The gene calls are TRBV7-9 and TRBJ2-3; no clear D. V gave up 4 bases and J gave up 4 bases, with 6 bases separating them. Per the germline V gene, CDR1 is SEHNR and CDR2 is FQNEAQ (reference sequence). CDR3 length equals 12 residues. The CDR3 DNA reads TGTGCCAGCAGCTCAGACTCAGATACGCAGTATTTT. It codes for CASSSDSDTQYF.

The gene calls are TRBV7-9 and TRBJ2-1; D is unresolved. This CDR3 has 11 residues. CDR1 and CDR2 (germline): SEHNR, FQNEAQ (reference sequence). Trimming pared 2 bases from V and 8 bases from J, leaving 4 bases between. Here the CDR3 reads CASSLFDEQFF. The CDR3, as DNA: TGTGCCAGCAGCTTATTCGATGAGCAGTTCTTC.

The rearrangement uses TRBV2 and TRBJ2-7, with unresolved D. This CDR3 is 13 amino acids long. Germline V gene data show CDR1 as SNHLY and CDR2 as FYNNEI. V gave up 4 bases and J gave up 0 bases, with 7 bases separating them. CDR3 in amino acids: CASSVDTSYEQYF. Here the CDR3 DNA reads TGTGCCAGCAGTGTCGATACCTCCTACGAGCAGTACTTC.

As for this clone: This may be a read error, as it is one base from a much larger clone. As DNA, the CDR3 is TGTGCCAGCAGTGACTCTAGCGGGAGCGCAGATACGCAGTATTTT. Translation: CASSDSSGSADTQYF. The chain joins TRBV6-4 to TRBJ2-3, with 9 bases that match TRBD2. Trimming took 0 bases from V and 4 from J; bases not matched to a gene: 2. The CDR3 spans 15 residues. CDR1 MRHNA and CDR2 SNTAGT come from the germline V gene.

The chain links TRBV2 to TRBJ1-5; possibly TRBD1 for D (6 bases). The CDR3 totals 14 residues. Germline loops: CDR1 SNHLY, CDR2 FYNNEI. The germline V and J ends were trimmed by 6 bases and 7 bases, with 16 bases remaining between them. CDR3 sequence reads: CASSTHRDGQPQHF. CDR3 in DNA: TGTGCCAGCAGCACCCACAGGGACGGACAGCCCCAGCATTTT.

V and J are TRBV28 and TRBJ1-1, with 10 bases identical to TRBD1. The J segment lost 7 bases and the V segment lost 6 bases, leaving 11 bases of the junction unmatched. The CDR3 totals 15 residues. Germline values: CDR1 MDHEN, CDR2 SYDVKM. This chain's CDR3 is CASRHSGQGVSEAFF. The CDR3 nucleotides read TGTGCCAGCAGGCACTCCGGACAGGGGGTAAGTGAAGCTTTCTTT.

The sample holds one count of this clone. The V call is TRBV28, the J call TRBJ2-7, with a weak D call TRBD2 (6 bases). Germline loops: CDR1 MDHEN, CDR2 SYDVKM. The CDR3 has 14 residues. V was clipped by 3 bases and J by 4 bases, with 13 bases between them. CDR3 bases: TGTGCCAGCAGTTTGGGGGGAATAATATACGAGCAGTACTTC. This translates into CASSLGGIIYEQYF.

The chain uses TRBV11-1 and TRBJ2-1; TRBD1 matches 8 bases. The CDR3 covers 14 residues. Germline V gives CDR1 SGHAT, CDR2 FQDESV (reference sequence). The ends lost 4 bases at V and 7 bases at J; junction bases unmatched: 6. CDR3 sequence: CASSSPQGANEQFF. The CDR3 bases are TGTGCCAGCAGCTCACCCCAGGGGGCGAATGAGCAGTTCTTC.

This clone was seen only a few times. The genes are TRBV28 and TRBJ2-3; no reliable D call. The CDR3 contains 14 residues. Germline loops: CDR1 MDHEN, CDR2 SYDVKM. V was clipped by 2 bases and J by 2 bases, with 8 bases between them. The CDR3 here is CASSLSSATDTQYF. In DNA, the CDR3 is TGTGCCAGCAGTTTAAGTTCTGCCACAGATACGCAGTATTTT.

This clone was observed a few times. The chain employs TRBV30 and TRBJ1-5; 9 nucleotides agree with TRBD1. The ends lost 5 bases at V and 5 bases at J; junction bases unmatched: 1. CDR1 is GTSNPN and CDR2 is SVGIG in the germline V gene (reference sequence). The CDR3 totals 12 residues. This CDR3 is CAWDRGDQPQHF. CDR3 bases: TGTGCCTGGGACAGGGGGGATCAGCCCCAGCATTTT.

With regard to this clone: The junction departs from the called germline gene at one end, perhaps through a read error. The chain joins TRBV30 to TRBJ1-6, with D maybe TRBD1 (5 bases). This CDR3 is built from 13 residues. The germline V gene has CDR1 GTSNPN and CDR2 SVGIG (reference sequence). Here the CDR3 reads CVWSGGGVGSLHF. As DNA, the CDR3 is TGTGTCTGGAGTGGGGGGGGTGTGGGATCCCTCCACTTT.

This clone was recorded once. Other DNA sequences within the sample encode an identical CDR3. The rearrangement uses TRBV2 and TRBJ1-1; D is unresolved. Germline values: CDR1 SNHLY, CDR2 FYNNEI. This CDR3 comprises 13 residues. Trimming removed 7 bases at V and 1 base at J, with 10 bases between. CDR3 DNA: TGTGCCAGCAAGTCCCAGACGAACACTGAAGCTTTCTTT. Amino acids: CASKSQTNTEAFF.

Comments on this clone: A junction end diverges from the germline sequence, so it may reflect a read error. Other DNA sequences in the same sample also yield this CDR3. The rearrangement joins TRBV10-3 to TRBJ1-2, with D unclear. The germline gives CDR1 ENHRY, CDR2 SYGVKD. This CDR3 comprises 14 residues. Written as DNA, the CDR3 is TGTGCCATCAGTGTCCGGGATACTAACTATGGCTATACCTTC. Amino acid sequence: CAISVRDTNYGYTF.

The chain links TRBV6-5 to TRBJ2-7, with 8 bases matching TRBD1. CDR1 MNHEY and CDR2 SVGAGI come from the germline V gene. The CDR3 length is 15 residues. The V segment lost 0 bases and the J segment 2 bases; nucleotides outside the gene matches: 3. The CDR3 sequence is CASSYSRTGPYEQYF. The DNA for the CDR3 is TGTGCCAGCAGTTACTCCCGGACAGGGCCCTACGAGCAGTACTTC.

This clone was detected a few times. The chain couples TRBV7-2 to TRBJ1-2; 7 bases line up with TRBD1. Germline assignment: CDR1 SGHTA and CDR2 FQGNSA. CDR3 length: 12 amino acids. V lost 5 bases and J lost 5; bases outside the gene matches: 2. The CDR3 here is CASSIQGYGYTF. The CDR3 nucleotides read TGTGCCAGCAGCATACAGGGGTATGGCTACACCTTC.

On this clone: The sample holds other DNA sequences that translate to the same CDR3. This chain links TRBV6-4 with TRBJ1-5; 10 nucleotides line up with TRBD1. The CDR3 runs to 15 residues. After removal of 6 bases from V and 2 bases from J, the junction contained 4 bases not matched to a gene. The germline V gene encodes CDR1 MRHNA and CDR2 SNTAGT. CDR3: CASSPGTGGNQPQHF. The CDR3 DNA sequence: TGTGCCAGCAGCCCGGGGACAGGGGGCAATCAGCCCCAGCATTTT.

The chain joins TRBV7-9 to TRBJ2-3; 8 bases are a match to TRBD1. This CDR3 has 14 residues. V lost 3 bases, J lost 4 bases, and 3 bases stayed unmatched. Per germline, CDR1 SEHNR and CDR2 FQNEAQ (reference sequence). CDR3 DNA sequence: TGTGCCAGCAGCTTTTGGACAGGGCCAGATACGCAGTATTTT. Amino acids: CASSFWTGPDTQYF.